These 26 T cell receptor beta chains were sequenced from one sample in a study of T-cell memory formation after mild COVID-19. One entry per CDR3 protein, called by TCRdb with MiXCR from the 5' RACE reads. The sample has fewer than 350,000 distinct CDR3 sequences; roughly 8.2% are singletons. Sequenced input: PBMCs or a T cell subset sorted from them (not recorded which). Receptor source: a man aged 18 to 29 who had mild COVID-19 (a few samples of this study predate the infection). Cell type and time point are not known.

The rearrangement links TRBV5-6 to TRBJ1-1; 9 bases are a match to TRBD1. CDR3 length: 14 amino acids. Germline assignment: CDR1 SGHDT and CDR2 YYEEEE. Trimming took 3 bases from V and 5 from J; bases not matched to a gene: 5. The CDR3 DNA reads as TGTGCCAGCAGCTCGCGGACAGGGGAAACTGAAGCTTTCTTT. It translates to CASSSRTGETEAFF.

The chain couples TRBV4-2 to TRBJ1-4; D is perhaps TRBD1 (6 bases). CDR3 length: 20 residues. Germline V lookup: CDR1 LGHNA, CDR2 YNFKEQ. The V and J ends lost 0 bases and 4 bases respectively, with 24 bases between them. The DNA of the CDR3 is TGTGCCAGCAGCCAAGACCCCCACAGAGGGGGTAGGATCGGTAATGAAAAACTGTTTTTT. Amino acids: CASSQDPHRGGRIGNEKLFF.

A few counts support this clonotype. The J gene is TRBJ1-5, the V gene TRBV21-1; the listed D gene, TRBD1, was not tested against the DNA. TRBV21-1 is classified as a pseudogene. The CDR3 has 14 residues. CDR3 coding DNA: TGTGCCACCGTCCGGGGGCGAGGGCATCAGCCCCAGCATTTT. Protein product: CATVRGRGHQPQHF.

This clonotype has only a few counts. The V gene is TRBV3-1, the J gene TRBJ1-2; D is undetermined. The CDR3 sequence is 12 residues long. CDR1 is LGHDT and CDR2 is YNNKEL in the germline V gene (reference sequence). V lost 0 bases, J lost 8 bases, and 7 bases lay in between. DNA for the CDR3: TGTGCCAGCAGCCAAGAAGGGTGGGGCTACACCTTC. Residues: CASSQEGWGYTF.

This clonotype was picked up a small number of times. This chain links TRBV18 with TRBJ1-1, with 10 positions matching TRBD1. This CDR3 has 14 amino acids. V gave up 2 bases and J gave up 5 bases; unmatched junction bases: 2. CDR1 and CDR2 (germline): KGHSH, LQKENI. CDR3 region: CASSPVGQGTEAFF. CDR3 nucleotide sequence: TGTGCCAGCTCACCAGTGGGACAGGGGACTGAAGCTTTCTTT. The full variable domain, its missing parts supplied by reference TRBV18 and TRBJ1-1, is NAGVMQNPRHLVRRRGQEARLRCSPMKGHSHVYWYRQLPEEGLKFMVYLQKENIIDESGMPKERFSAEFPKEGPSILRIQQVVRGDSAAYFCASSPVGQGTEAFFGQGTRLTVV.

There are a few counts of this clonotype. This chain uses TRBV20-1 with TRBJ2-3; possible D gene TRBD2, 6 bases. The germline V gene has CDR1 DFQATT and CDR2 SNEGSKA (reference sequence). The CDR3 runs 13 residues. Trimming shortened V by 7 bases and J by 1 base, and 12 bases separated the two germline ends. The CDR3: CSVRGGGTDTQYF. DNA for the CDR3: TGCAGTGTCCGGGGCGGGGGCACAGATACGCAGTATTTT.

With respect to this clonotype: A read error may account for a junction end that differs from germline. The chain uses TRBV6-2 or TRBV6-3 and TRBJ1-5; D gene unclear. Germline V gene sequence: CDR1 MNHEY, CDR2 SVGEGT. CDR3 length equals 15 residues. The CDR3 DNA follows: TGTGCCAGAAGTTACTCGGTGGAGATCAATCAGCCCCAGCATTTT. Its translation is CARSYSVEINQPQHF.

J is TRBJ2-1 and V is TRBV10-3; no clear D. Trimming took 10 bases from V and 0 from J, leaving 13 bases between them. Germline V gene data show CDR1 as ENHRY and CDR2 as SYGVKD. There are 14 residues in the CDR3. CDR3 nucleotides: TGTGCCACCCGGCTGGAATACTCCTACAATGAGCAGTTCTTC. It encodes CATRLEYSYNEQFF.

The CDR3 loop is CASSQDPITGELFF. The CDR3 region has the DNA TGCGCCAGCAGCCAAGACCCTATTACCGGGGAGCTGTTTTTT. The rearrangement links TRBV4-1 to TRBJ2-2, with unresolved D. Trimming took off 0 bases at V and 5 bases at J, with 7 bases between the two ends. The CDR3 runs to 14 residues. Germline CDR1 and CDR2: MGHRA and YSYEKL.

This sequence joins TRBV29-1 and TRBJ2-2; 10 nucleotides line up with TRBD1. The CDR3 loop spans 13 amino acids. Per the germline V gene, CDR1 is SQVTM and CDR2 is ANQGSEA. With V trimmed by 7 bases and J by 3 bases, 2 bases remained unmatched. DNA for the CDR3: TGCAGCGCGGACAGGGGGTACACCGGGGAGCTGTTTTTT. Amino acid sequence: CSADRGYTGELFF.

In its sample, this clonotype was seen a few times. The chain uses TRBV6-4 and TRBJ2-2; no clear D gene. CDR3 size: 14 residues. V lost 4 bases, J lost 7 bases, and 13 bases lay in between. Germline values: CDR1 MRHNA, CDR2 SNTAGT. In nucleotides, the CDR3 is TGTGCCAGCAGTGCCTCGGGTATCGGCGGGGAGCTGTTTTTT. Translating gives CASSASGIGGELFF.

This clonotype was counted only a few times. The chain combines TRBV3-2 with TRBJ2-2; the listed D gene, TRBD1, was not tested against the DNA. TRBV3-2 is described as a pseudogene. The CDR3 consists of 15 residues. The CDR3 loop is CASRKRTGLTGELFF. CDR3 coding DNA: TGTGCCAGCAGAAAAAGGACAGGACTCACCGGGGAGCTGTTTTTT.

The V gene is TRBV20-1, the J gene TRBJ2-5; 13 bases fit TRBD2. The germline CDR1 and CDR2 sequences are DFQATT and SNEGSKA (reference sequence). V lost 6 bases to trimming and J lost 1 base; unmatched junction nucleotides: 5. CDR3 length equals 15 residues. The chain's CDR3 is CSADGTSGAQETQYF. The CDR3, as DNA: TGCAGTGCGGACGGGACTAGCGGGGCCCAAGAGACCCAGTACTTC.

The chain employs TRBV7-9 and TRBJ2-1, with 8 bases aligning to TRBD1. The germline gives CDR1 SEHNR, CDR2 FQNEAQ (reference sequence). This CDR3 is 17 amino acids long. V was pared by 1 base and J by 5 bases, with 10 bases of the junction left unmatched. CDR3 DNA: TGTGCCAGCAGCTTAGACAGGGGGAGAGTTTTCGACAATGAGCAGTTCTTC. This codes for CASSLDRGRVFDNEQFF.

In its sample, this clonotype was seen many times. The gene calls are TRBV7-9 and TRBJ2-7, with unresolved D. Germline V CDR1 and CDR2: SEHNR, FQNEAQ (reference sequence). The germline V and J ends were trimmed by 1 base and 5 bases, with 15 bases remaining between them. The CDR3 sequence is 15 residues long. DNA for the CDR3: TGTGCCAGCAGCTTAGGCCTCGGGTATTGGGACGAGCAGTACTTC. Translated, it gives CASSLGLGYWDEQYF. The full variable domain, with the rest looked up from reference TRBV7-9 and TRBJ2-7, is DTGVSQNPRHKITKRGQNVTFRCDPISEHNRLYWYRQTLGQGPEFLTYFQNEAQLEKSRLLSDRFSAERPKGSFSTLEIQRTEQGDSAMYLCASSLGLGYWDEQYFGPGTRLTVT.

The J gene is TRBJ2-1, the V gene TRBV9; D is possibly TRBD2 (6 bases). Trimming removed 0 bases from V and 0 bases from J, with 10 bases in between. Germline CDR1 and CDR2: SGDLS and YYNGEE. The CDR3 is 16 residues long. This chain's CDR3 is CASSVVRGSSYNEQFF. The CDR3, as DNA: TGTGCCAGCAGCGTAGTTCGGGGGAGCTCCTACAATGAGCAGTTCTTC.

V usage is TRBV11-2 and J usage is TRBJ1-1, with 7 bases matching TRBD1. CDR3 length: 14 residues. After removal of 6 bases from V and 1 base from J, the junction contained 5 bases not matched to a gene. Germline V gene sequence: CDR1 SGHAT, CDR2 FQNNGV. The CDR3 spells CASSYRGRNTEAFF. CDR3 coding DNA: TGTGCCAGCAGTTACAGGGGAAGGAACACTGAAGCTTTCTTT.

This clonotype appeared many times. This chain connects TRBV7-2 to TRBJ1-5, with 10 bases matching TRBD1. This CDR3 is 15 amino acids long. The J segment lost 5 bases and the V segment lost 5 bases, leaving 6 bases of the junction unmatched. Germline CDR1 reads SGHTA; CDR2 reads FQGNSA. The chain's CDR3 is CASSGSDRGDQPQHF. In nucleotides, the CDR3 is TGTGCCAGCAGCGGATCGGACAGGGGGGATCAGCCCCAGCATTTT.

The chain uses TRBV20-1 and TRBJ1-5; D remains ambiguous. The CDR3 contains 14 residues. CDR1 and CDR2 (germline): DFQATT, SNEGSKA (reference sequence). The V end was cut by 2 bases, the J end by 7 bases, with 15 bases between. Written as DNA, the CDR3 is TGCAGTGCTAGAAATGGACCCATCGGGCAGCCCCAGCATTTT. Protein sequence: CSARNGPIGQPQHF.

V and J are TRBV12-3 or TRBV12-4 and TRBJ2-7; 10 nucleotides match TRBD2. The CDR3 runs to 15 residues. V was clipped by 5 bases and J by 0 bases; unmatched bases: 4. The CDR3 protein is CASSPGLAYSYEQYF. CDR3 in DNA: TGTGCCAGCAGTCCGGGACTAGCGTACTCCTACGAGCAGTACTTC.

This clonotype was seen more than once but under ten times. The CDR3 region has the DNA TGTGCCAGCAGCCTCTCGTCAGGGGGACCCACAGATACGCAGTATTTT. It translates to CASSLSSGGPTDTQYF. The V and J genes are TRBV11-3 and TRBJ2-3; 7 nucleotides match TRBD1. V lost 5 bases to trimming and J lost 2 bases; unmatched junction nucleotides: 10. CDR3 size: 16 residues. Germline lookup yields CDR1 SGHNT and CDR2 YENEEA.

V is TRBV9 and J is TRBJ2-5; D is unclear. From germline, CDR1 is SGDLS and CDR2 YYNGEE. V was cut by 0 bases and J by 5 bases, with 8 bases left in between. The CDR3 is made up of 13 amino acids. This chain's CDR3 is CASSVEPPETQYF. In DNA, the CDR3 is TGTGCCAGCAGCGTAGAGCCTCCGGAGACCCAGTACTTC.

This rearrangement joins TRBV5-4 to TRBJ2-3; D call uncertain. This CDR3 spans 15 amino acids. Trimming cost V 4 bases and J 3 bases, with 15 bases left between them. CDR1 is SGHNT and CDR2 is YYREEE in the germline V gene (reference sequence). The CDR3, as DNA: TGTGCCAGCAGCCCTGCCCAATCGAAGACAGATACGCAGTATTTT. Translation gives CASSPAQSKTDTQYF.

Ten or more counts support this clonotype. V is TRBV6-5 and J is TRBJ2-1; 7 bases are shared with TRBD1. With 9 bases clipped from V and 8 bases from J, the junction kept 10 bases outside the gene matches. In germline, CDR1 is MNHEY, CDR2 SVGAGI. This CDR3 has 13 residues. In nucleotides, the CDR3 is TGTGCCAGTAGAGCCGACAGGGACGATGAGCAGTTCTTC. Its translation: CASRADRDDEQFF.

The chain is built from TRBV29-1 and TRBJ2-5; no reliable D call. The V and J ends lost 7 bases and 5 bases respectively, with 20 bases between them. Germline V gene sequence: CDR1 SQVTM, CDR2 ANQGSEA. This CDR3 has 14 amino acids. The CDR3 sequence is CSARVRSGRETQYF. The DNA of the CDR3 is TGCAGCGCCCGGGTGAGGAGTGGGCGGGAGACCCAGTACTTC.

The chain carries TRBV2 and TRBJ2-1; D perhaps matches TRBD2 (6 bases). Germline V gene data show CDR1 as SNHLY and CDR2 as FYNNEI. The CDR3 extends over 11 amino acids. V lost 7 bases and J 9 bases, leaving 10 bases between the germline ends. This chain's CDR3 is CASTPGGEQFF. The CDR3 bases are TGTGCCAGCACCCCCGGGGGTGAGCAGTTCTTC.